A selection of T cell receptor beta chains follows, all from one sample in a study of radiation and T cells in renal cell carcinoma. Profiling relied on immunoSEQ multiplex PCR, and the TCRdb table lists in-frame clones only, not all of them. This table has roughly 58,000 clones, around three quarters appearing once. The sequencing here drew on blood, taken from a patient whose treatment included radiotherapy and nephrectomy. All receptors derive from a man in his 60s with renal cell carcinoma. Each CDR3 is given with its conserved first and last residue. A D gene is named only where the DNA matches it firmly. Size values are once, few and many counts, or a class for expanded clones, and some rows have none.

>-|-|TRBV5-1|TRBJ2-2
TGCGCCAGCTCCGACTCGGCGGGGGCCTTCACCGGGGAGCTGTTTTTT
CASSDSAGAFTGELFF
>TRBD1|-|TRBV5-8|TRBJ2-7
TGTGCCAGCGGACGGGACAGGGCCGAGCAGTACTTC
CASGRDRAEQYF
>TRBD2|few|TRBV7-2|TRBJ2-1
TGTGCCAGCAGCCTACCACCGGGACTAGAGGTGAATGAGCAGTTCTTC
CASSLPPGLEVNEQFF
>-|-|TRBV7-2|TRBJ1-5
TGTGCCAGCAGCTTAGTAGGGTCAGGGTGGAATCAGCCCCAGCATTTT
CASSLVGSGWNQPQHF
>-|-|TRBV5-4|TRBJ2-5
TGTGCCAGCAGCCTCCCCACACAAGAGACCCAGTACTTC
CASSLPTQETQYF
>TRBD1|few|TRBV7-2|TRBJ2-1
TGTGCCAGCAGCTTGTGGGGACAGGAGAGCAATGAGCAGTTCTTC
CASSLWGQESNEQFF
>TRBD2|-|TRBV5-8|TRBJ2-5
TGTGCCAGCAGCCGAAGCGGGGTACCCCAAGAGACCCAGTACTTC
CASSRSGVPQETQYF
>-|-|TRBV27|TRBJ2-6
TGTGCCAGCAGTTTACTTCTGGGCGGCTCTGGGGCCAACGTCCTGACTTTC
CASSLLLGGSGANVLTF
>-|-|TRBV30|TRBJ2-3
TGTGCCTCCGACCCAGGGCCAGATACGCAGTATTTT
CASDPGPDTQYF
>-|-|TRBV5-1|TRBJ2-1
TGCGCCAGCAGCTTATATCCGGCGATCTCAGGGGACAATGAGCAGTTCTTC
CASSLYPAISGDNEQFF
>TRBD1|-|TRBV9|TRBJ1-4
TGTGCCAGCAGCGTAGCGGCCAGGGGGCCAACGGGAGAAAAACTGTTTTTT
CASSVAARGPTGEKLFF
>-|-|TRBV18|TRBJ2-7
TGTGCCAGCTCGCAAGAACCCACCCTCTACGAGCAGTACTTC
CASSQEPTLYEQYF
>-|-|TRBV19|TRBJ1-2
TGTGCCAGTAGTATGCAGGGGCGCTACTATGGCTACACCTTC
CASSMQGRYYGYTF
>-|-|TRBV10-2|TRBJ1-2
TGCGCCAGCAGTGAGGAAGGGAACTATGGCTACACCTTC
CASSEEGNYGYTF
>-|once|TRBV20-1|TRBJ2-5
TGCAGTGCTGAAATCCAAGAGACCCAGTACTTC
CSAEIQETQYF
>-|once|TRBV6-6|TRBJ2-1
TGTGCCAGACTTGGACAGAGCTCCTACAATGAGCAGTTCTTC
CARLGQSSYNEQFF
>TRBD2|-|TRBV5-1|TRBJ2-2
TGCGCCAGCAGCTTCAGGACTAGCGTAAGAAACGGGGAGCTGTTTTTT
CASSFRTSVRNGELFF
>TRBD1|few|TRBV29-1|TRBJ2-7
TGCAGCGCAGAATTTGGGACAGGGGCCTACGAGCAGTACTTC
CSAEFGTGAYEQYF
>-|-|TRBV27|TRBJ2-6
TGTGCCAGCCAAAGGGGGGCTGGGGCCAACGTCCTGACTTTC
CASQRGAGANVLTF
>-|-|TRBV10-2|TRBJ2-1
TGCGCCAGCGAATGGGGAGGGGGCAATGAGCAGTTCTTC
CASEWGGGNEQFF
>-|-|TRBV2|TRBJ2-1
TGTGCCTCCGGTCGGAGCTCCTACAATGAGCAGTTCTTC
CASGRSSYNEQFF
>-|-|TRBV19|TRBJ2-1
TGTGCCAGTAGTATTGGAATCTCCTACAATGAGCAGTTCTTC
CASSIGISYNEQFF
>-|once|TRBV2|TRBJ2-1
TGTGCCAGCAGTGAGTTAGTGGAGCAGTTCTTC
CASSELVEQFF
>-|-|TRBV11-3|TRBJ2-3
TGTGCCAGCAGCTTATCAGGGATCGCAGATACGCAGTATTTT
CASSLSGIADTQYF
>-|-|TRBV18|TRBJ2-4
TGTGCCAGCTCACCGGCCGGCAGTCAAAACATTCAGTACTTC
CASSPAGSQNIQYF
>TRBD2|-|TRBV14|TRBJ2-3
TGTGCCAGCAGCCAAGTGGGAGCGGGGATCACAGATACGCAGTATTTT
CASSQVGAGITDTQYF
>-|-|TRBV19|TRBJ1-4
TGTGCCAGTAGTATAGTGTGGGCGGCTAATGAAAAACTGTTTTTT
CASSIVWAANEKLFF
>-|-|TRBV11-2|TRBJ2-2
TGTGCCAGCAGCTTCGGGGGGCCCCCCGAGGAGCTGTTTTTT
CASSFGGPPEELFF
>TRBD1|-|TRBV4-3|TRBJ2-1
TGCGCCAGCAGCCATGACAGGGGCGCCAGGGAGCAGTTCTTC
CASSHDRGAREQFF
>-|-|TRBV5-1|TRBJ2-5
TGCGCCAGCAGCTTGGAGTCAGATAATCCTCAAGAGACCCAGTACTTC
CASSLESDNPQETQYF
>-|-|TRBV6-5|TRBJ2-5
TGTGCCAGCAGTTACCGAGGCGCTGAGACCCAGTACTTC
CASSYRGAETQYF
>TRBD1|-|TRBV5-1|TRBJ1-2
TGCGCCAGCAGCCGCGGACAGGCGGACTATGGCTACACCTTC
CASSRGQADYGYTF
>-|-|TRBV6-6|TRBJ2-7
TGTGCCAGCAGTTACTCGTCCGGGACGGGTTCCTACGAGCAGTACTTC
CASSYSSGTGSYEQYF
>TRBD1|-|TRBV15|TRBJ1-2
TGTGCCACCAGCAGCGGGACAGGGGAGAGTGGCTACACCTTC
CATSSGTGESGYTF
>TRBD2|-|TRBV9|TRBJ2-3
TGTGCCAGCAGCTCCCGCATGGCGGGGGACACAGATACGCAGTATTTT
CASSSRMAGDTDTQYF
>-|few|TRBV2|TRBJ2-2
TGTGCCAGCACATTCCGACAAGCGAACACCGGGGAGCTGTTTTTT
CASTFRQANTGELFF
>-|once|TRBV7-2|TRBJ2-1
TGTGCCAGCAGCCCAAGTGTTAGCTCCTACAATGAGCAGTTCTTC
CASSPSVSSYNEQFF
>TRBD1|-|TRBV6-1|TRBJ2-7
TGTGCCAGCAGTGAAGTGACAGGGGTACACGAGCAGTACTTC
CASSEVTGVHEQYF
>TRBD1|-|TRBV11-2|TRBJ2-3
TGTGCCAGCAGCCCGCGAACAGGGGGCGGGACAGATACGCAGTATTTT
CASSPRTGGGTDTQYF
>-|-|TRBV5-6|TRBJ2-5
TGTGCCAGCATTCTGAGGGGTACCAGGGAGACCCAGTACTTC
CASILRGTRETQYF
>TRBD1|-|TRBV5-6|TRBJ2-2
TGTGCCAGCAGCTCCCGGACAGGGGAAGAGAACACCGGGGAGCTGTTTTTT
CASSSRTGEENTGELFF
>-|-|TRBV2|TRBJ1-1
TGTGCCAGCAGTGACTACAACAGGCGGCAAGCTTTCTTT
CASSDYNRRQAFF
>-|-|TRBV6-1|TRBJ2-2
TGTGCCAGCAGTGGTACTAGGGCCACCGGGGAGCTGTTTTTT
CASSGTRATGELFF
>TRBD2|-|TRBV18|TRBJ2-6
TGTGCCAGCTCAAACGGGGGGTTTGGGGCCAACGTCCTGACTTTC
CASSNGGFGANVLTF
>TRBD1|-|TRBV7-3|TRBJ1-1
TGTGCCAGCAGCCCGAGCACAGGGGGAGAGAACACTGAAGCTTTCTTT
CASSPSTGGENTEAFF